What follows are 32 T cell receptor beta chains derived from one specimen sequenced in a study of radiotherapy plus CTLA-4 blockade in lung cancer (dated by TCRdb to between 2018 and 2020). To prepare the library, the immunoSEQ multiplex PCR assay was applied. TCRdb carries this immuneACCESS record with in-frame sequences only. Its versions omit some clonotypes, under half of them owing to an unresolved V gene in the studies checked, with the rest unexplained. The sample yields around 40,000 clones; around 85% were counted once. Of the sample, roughly 23% is held by the ten largest clones. Sequenced material: peripheral blood, taken from a patient treated with radiotherapy plus ipilimumab. These receptors all stem from a human donor with non-small cell lung cancer whose response to radiotherapy plus ipilimumab could not be evaluated.

V is TRBV7-8 and J is TRBJ1-1; D may be TRBD1 (6 bases). This CDR3 is 16 amino acids long. The germline V gene encodes CDR1 SGHVS and CDR2 FQNEAQ. Deletions cut 3 bases from V and 1 base from J, with 15 bases between. CDR3 sequence (DNA): TGTGCCAGCAGCTTCAGGGGCGATAGCCCGAACACTGAAGCTTTCTTT. Protein: CASSFRGDSPNTEAFF.

V gene TRBV7-9 combines with J gene TRBJ1-1; D remains unclear. Trimming shortened V by 5 bases and J by 1 base, and 8 bases separated the two germline ends. Germline lookup yields CDR1 SEHNR and CDR2 FQNEAQ (reference sequence). The CDR3 runs to 13 residues. The CDR3, as DNA: TGTGCCAGCAGCCCCCCCGGGAACACTGAAGCTTTCTTT. Amino acids: CASSPPGNTEAFF.

This clone was seen a single time. This chain uses TRBV5-4 with TRBJ2-1; possible D gene TRBD2, 6 bases. Germline V gene lookup returns CDR1 SGHNT and CDR2 YYREEE (reference sequence). V was cut by 3 bases and J by 12 bases, with 22 bases left in between. This CDR3 contains 15 residues. The CDR3 DNA reads as TGTGCCAGCAGCTCCGGGTTAGCGGACCTGAGGGGGCAGTTCTTC. This codes for CASSSGLADLRGQFF.

The V gene is TRBV28, the J gene TRBJ2-4; TRBD2 matches 7 bases. The length of the CDR3 is 17 residues. Germline CDR1 MDHEN, CDR2 SYDVKM. The J segment lost 0 bases and the V segment lost 4 bases, leaving 9 bases of the junction unmatched. CDR3 amino acids: CASSSGGGTLAKNIQYF. As DNA, the CDR3 is TGTGCCAGCAGTTCGGGCGGGGGAACACTAGCCAAAAACATTCAGTACTTC.

The chain employs TRBV7-2 and TRBJ2-7, with TRBD2 matching 7 bases. V was clipped by 1 base and J by 4 bases; unmatched bases: 13. The CDR3 spans 17 residues. The germline V gene encodes CDR1 SGHTA and CDR2 FQGNSA. CDR3 protein: CASSLGATSRGDYEQYF. The CDR3 coding sequence is TGTGCCAGCAGCTTAGGCGCGACTAGCAGAGGGGATTACGAGCAGTACTTC.

The CDR3 is CASSLAGGKETQYF. DNA of the CDR3: TGCGCCAGCAGCCTCGCGGGGGGAAAAGAGACCCAGTACTTC. The chain is built from TRBV5-1 and TRBJ2-5; 8 bases are a match to TRBD2. Per germline, CDR1 SGHRS and CDR2 YFSETQ. This CDR3 is built from 14 residues. V was clipped by 4 bases and J by 3 bases; unmatched bases: 5.

This clone showed up just a few times. This chain uses TRBV6-5 with TRBJ1-3; D might be TRBD1 (5 bases). This CDR3 is built from 13 residues. Germline V gene sequence: CDR1 MNHEY, CDR2 SVGAGI. V shed 2 bases and J shed 5 bases, with 7 bases lying between them. The CDR3 DNA reads TGTGCCAGCAGTTACGACAGCCGAAACACCATATATTTT. Amino acid sequence: CASSYDSRNTIYF.

V usage is TRBV27 and J usage is TRBJ2-3; 8 bases match TRBD2. CDR1 is MNHEY and CDR2 is SMNVEV in the germline V gene (reference sequence). There are 17 residues in the CDR3. Germline trimming cut 2 bases from V and 2 bases from J; bases unmatched to any gene: 9. CDR3 in DNA: TGTGCCAGCAGTTTAGGCGCTACTAGCGGCTTCACAGATACGCAGTATTTT. It translates to CASSLGATSGFTDTQYF.

The V gene is TRBV28, the J gene TRBJ2-7; D might be TRBD1 (5 bases). Looked up from germline, CDR1 is MDHEN and CDR2 is SYDVKM. The V end lost 4 bases, the J end lost 3 bases, and 16 bases lay between the germline ends. The CDR3 length is 15 residues. CDR3 region: CASSSGLRGVYEQYF. The CDR3 coding sequence is TGTGCCAGCAGTTCAGGGCTCCGTGGTGTCTACGAGCAGTACTTC.

The rearrangement joins TRBV2 to TRBJ2-7; D remains unclear. CDR1 and CDR2 (germline): SNHLY, FYNNEI. There are 12 residues in the CDR3. V gave up 5 bases and J gave up 6 bases, with 11 bases separating them. The CDR3 reads CASSPTVGEQYF. CDR3 sequence (DNA): TGTGCCAGCAGTCCCACGGTTGGCGAGCAGTACTTC.

V gene TRBV18 combines with J gene TRBJ2-7; the D is unclear. The germline CDR1 and CDR2 sequences are KGHSH and LQKENI. The CDR3 consists of 12 residues. V was shortened by 3 bases and J by 5 bases, with 8 bases between the two germline ends. DNA for the CDR3: TGTGCCAGCTCACCGGGTACTAACGAGCAGTACTTC. Amino acids: CASSPGTNEQYF.

This clone was observed once. This chain uses TRBV19 with TRBJ2-1; 7 bases fit TRBD2. Germline assignment: CDR1 LNHDA and CDR2 SQIVND (reference sequence). V dropped 5 bases and J dropped 2; count of bases not matched to a gene: 6. This CDR3 is 15 amino acids long. The CDR3 DNA reads TGTGCCAGTAGTGGGGGGGGAGTCCCCTACAATGAGCAGTTCTTC. It specifies CASSGGGVPYNEQFF.

The chain recombines TRBV21-1 with TRBJ1-1. TRBV21-1 is marked as a pseudogene. The CDR3 has 15 amino acids. CDR3 loop: CASSKEEERDTEAFF. The DNA for the CDR3 is TGTGCCAGCAGCAAGGAGGAGGAAAGAGACACTGAAGCTTTCTTT.

This clone turned up a few times. The V gene is TRBV2, the J gene TRBJ1-1, with unresolved D. With 3 bases removed from V and 11 bases from J, the gap between germline ends came to 10 bases. The CDR3 sequence is 11 residues long. In germline, CDR1 is SNHLY, CDR2 FYNNEI. CDR3 DNA sequence: TGTGCCAGCAGTGATGTCCGGAGGGCTTTCTTT. It yields the protein CASSDVRRAFF.

This chain joins TRBV27 and TRBJ2-3; D perhaps matches TRBD2 (6 bases). Germline lookup yields CDR1 MNHEY and CDR2 SMNVEV (reference sequence). The CDR3 length is 14 residues. V gave up 2 bases and J gave up 5 bases, with 11 bases separating them. The CDR3 spells CASSLRDSRDTQYF. DNA of the CDR3: TGTGCCAGCAGTTTAAGGGACTCCAGAGATACGCAGTATTTT.

The V call is TRBV6-4, the J call TRBJ2-2, with 10 bases lining up with TRBD2. The CDR3 is 16 amino acids. Per the germline V gene, CDR1 is MRHNA and CDR2 is SNTAGT. The junction had 3 bases not matched to a gene; V was cut back by 5 bases and J by 0 bases. CDR3 protein: CASSRLAGANTGELFF. For the CDR3, the DNA is TGTGCCAGCAGTAGACTAGCGGGCGCGAACACCGGGGAGCTGTTTTTT.

The CDR3, as DNA: TGTGCCAGCAGCTCGGGTCAGGGGAGAGAGAGCTACACCTTC. It yields the protein CASSSGQGRESYTF. The chain carries TRBV5-8 and TRBJ1-2; D might be TRBD1 (6 bases). The ends were cut back, 3 bases at V and 9 bases at J, with 18 bases in the middle. CDR1 SGHTS and CDR2 YDEGEE come from the germline V gene. This CDR3 has 14 amino acids. Complete variable domain (other parts from reference TRBV5-8 and TRBJ1-2): EAGVTQSPTHLIKTRGQQATLRCSPISGHTSVYWYQQALGLGLQFLLWYDEGEERNRGNFPPRFSGRQFPNYSSELNVNALELEDSALYLCASSSGQGRESYTFGSGTRLTVV.

The J gene is TRBJ2-3, the V gene TRBV29-1; TRBD1 agrees at 7 bases. The CDR3 spans 12 residues. Per germline, CDR1 SQVTM and CDR2 ANQGSEA. Trimming took 4 bases from V and 5 from J; bases not matched to a gene: 3. The CDR3 spells CSVGQGVDTQYF. The CDR3 DNA is TGCAGCGTTGGACAGGGTGTAGATACGCAGTATTTT.

With regard to this clone: Because the CDR3's place on the DNA is in doubt, the DNA is left out and the CDR3 is given as listed by TCRdb. CDR3 loop: CASSQFGFLAGTYNEQFF. J is TRBJ2-1 and V is TRBV4-2; the table's D gene call, TRBD1, was not cross checked with the DNA. Germline V gene data show CDR1 as LGHNA and CDR2 as YNFKEQ. The CDR3 spans 18 residues, counting both ends.

This chain links TRBV18 with TRBJ2-1; 9 nucleotides match TRBD1. CDR3 length equals 16 residues. Germline V gives CDR1 KGHSH, CDR2 LQKENI. The V segment lost 4 bases and the J segment 1 base; nucleotides outside the gene matches: 5. The CDR3 region has the DNA TGTGCCAGCTCACTTATGGACAGGGGTTCCTACAATGAGCAGTTCTTC. Its protein product is CASSLMDRGSYNEQFF.

The rearrangement joins TRBV28 to TRBJ1-3; 8 bases are shared with TRBD1. This CDR3 is built from 16 residues. V lost 2 bases to trimming and J lost 3 bases; unmatched junction nucleotides: 6. Germline V gene lookup returns CDR1 MDHEN and CDR2 SYDVKM. For the CDR3, the DNA is TGTGCCAGCAGTTTACGGACAGGGTACAGTGGAAACACCATATATTTT. This translates into CASSLRTGYSGNTIYF.

This sequence joins TRBV4-2 and TRBJ2-7, with 7 bases fitting TRBD1. The length of the CDR3 is 15 residues. The germline gives CDR1 LGHNA, CDR2 YNFKEQ. V trimming: 0 bases; J trimming: 7 bases; junction bases outside the gene matches: 9. Here the CDR3 reads CASSQDRTGRWEQYF. For the CDR3, the DNA is TGTGCCAGCAGCCAAGACAGGACAGGTCGTTGGGAGCAGTACTTC.

The chain links TRBV27 to TRBJ2-5; TRBD2 aligns across 11 bases. The CDR3 sequence is 14 residues long. V lost 4 bases, J lost 11 bases, and 9 bases stayed unmatched. CDR1 is MNHEY, CDR2 SMNVEV, per germline (reference sequence). CDR3 DNA sequence: TGTGCCAGCAGTTGGGTAGCGGGGGGGCGGGAGCAGTACTTC. Translated, it gives CASSWVAGGREQYF.

This clone appeared once. The chain combines TRBV18 with TRBJ2-2, with D possibly TRBD2 on 5 matching bases. Germline V gene data show CDR1 as KGHSH and CDR2 as LQKENI. V lost 1 base to trimming and J lost 3 bases, with 18 bases between them. This CDR3 comprises 18 residues. CDR3 amino acids: CASSPRIFRVGDTGELFF. In DNA form, the CDR3 reads TGTGCCAGCTCACCACGAATTTTTCGGGTGGGAGACACCGGGGAGCTGTTTTTT.

The chain carries TRBV7-2 and TRBJ2-3; 9 nucleotides align to TRBD2. The germline gives CDR1 SGHTA, CDR2 FQGNSA. V was clipped by 3 bases and J by 5 bases; unmatched bases: 6. The CDR3 length is 15 residues. The CDR3 here is CASSFAGGLEDTQYF. The CDR3 DNA sequence: TGTGCCAGCAGCTTTGCGGGGGGGCTTGAAGATACGCAGTATTTT.

This chain joins TRBV2 and TRBJ2-7, with D tentatively TRBD1 (5 bases). The germline gives CDR1 SNHLY, CDR2 FYNNEI. Trimming cost V 4 bases and J 5 bases, with 12 bases left between them. The CDR3 spans 13 residues. CDR3 loop: CASSVGEGDEQYF. CDR3 DNA: TGTGCCAGCAGTGTCGGTGAAGGGGACGAGCAGTACTTC.

V is TRBV5-1 and J is TRBJ1-1, with TRBD1 matching over 8 bases. CDR3 length: 13 residues. Per the germline V gene, CDR1 is SGHRS and CDR2 is YFSETQ. The junction had 2 bases not matched to a gene; V was cut back by 3 bases and J by 4 bases. The CDR3 DNA reads as TGCGCCAGCAGCTGGACAGGGCCCACTGAAGCTTTCTTT. As protein: CASSWTGPTEAFF.

The chain combines TRBV28 with TRBJ2-7; D is perhaps TRBD1 (5 bases). The CDR3 length is 13 residues. Between the trimmed V and J ends, which lost 6 bases and 4 bases, there was a span of 13 bases. Germline assignment: CDR1 MDHEN and CDR2 SYDVKM. CDR3 residues: CASRLTVLYEQYF. The CDR3 DNA reads as TGTGCCAGCAGACTGACAGTTCTTTACGAGCAGTACTTC.

The chain recombines TRBV5-1 with TRBJ2-5, with 12 positions matching TRBD2. Trimming cost V 1 base and J 6 bases; bases outside gene matches: 4. The germline CDR1 and CDR2 sequences are SGHRS and YFSETQ. The CDR3 spans 15 residues. In nucleotides, the CDR3 is TGCGCCAGCAGCTTGATGACTAGCGGGAGACAGACCCAGTACTTC. It yields the protein CASSLMTSGRQTQYF. Complete variable domain (other parts from reference TRBV5-1 and TRBJ2-5): KAGVTQTPRYLIKTRGQQVTLSCSPISGHRSVSWYQQTPGQGLQFLFEYFSETQRNKGNFPGRFSGRQFSNSRSEMNVSTLELGDSALYLCASSLMTSGRQTQYFGPGTRLLVL.

The chain recombines TRBV19 with TRBJ2-2; D might be TRBD1 (8 bases). The CDR3 is made up of 14 amino acids. V shed 9 bases and J shed 1 base, with 12 bases lying between them. Germline V gene data show CDR1 as LNHDA and CDR2 as SQIVND (reference sequence). CDR3 in amino acids: CASGGTGNTGELFF. Written as DNA, the CDR3 is TGTGCCAGCGGGGGGACAGGGAACACCGGGGAGCTGTTTTTT.

This rearrangement joins TRBV6-5 to TRBJ1-1; possibly TRBD1 for D (6 bases). The V gene lost 5 bases and the J gene lost 0 bases, with 10 bases spanning the gap. The CDR3 spans 14 residues. Looked up from germline, CDR1 is MNHEY and CDR2 is SVGAGI. CDR3 sequence: CASSADRMNTEAFF. CDR3 DNA: TGTGCCAGCAGTGCCGACAGGATGAACACTGAAGCTTTCTTT.

The V gene is TRBV7-9, the J gene TRBJ2-3; D is perhaps TRBD2 (6 bases). CDR1 and CDR2 (germline): SEHNR, FQNEAQ (reference sequence). V lost 5 bases and J lost 4, with 19 bases in between. The CDR3 contains 16 residues. In nucleotides, the CDR3 is TGTGCCAGCAGCCCGGGGGTCGGGGCCGGGGCAGATACGCAGTATTTT. Residues: CASSPGVGAGADTQYF.